The 5 T cell receptor beta chains listed next were all sequenced from one sample in a study of PD-1 blockade in classical Hodgkin lymphoma. Every patient experienced relapse after autologous stem cell transplantation, and brentuximab vedotin exposure varied. This table comes from immunoSEQ multiplex PCR, and its TCRdb copy is limited to in-frame clones, with some not included. The sample yields roughly 13,000 clones, around 85% seen once. The input for sequencing was peripheral blood mononuclear cells (PBMCs), taken at baseline. The receptor source for this set is a human donor with classical Hodgkin lymphoma.

The V and J genes are TRBV6-1 and TRBJ2-3, with 8 bases identical to TRBD2. Trimming cost V 6 bases and J 4 bases; bases outside gene matches: 9. This CDR3 comprises 15 residues. Germline loops: CDR1 MNHNS, CDR2 SASEGT. The chain's CDR3 is CASRTLAGLPDTQYF. The CDR3 DNA follows: TGTGCCAGCAGGACTCTAGCGGGCCTCCCAGATACGCAGTATTTT.

The J gene is TRBJ2-5, the V gene TRBV7-9; D is uncertain. The J call may be mistaken, given a closer DNA end match to TRBJ2-7. Germline V gene sequence: CDR1 SEHNR, CDR2 FQNEAQ (reference sequence). The CDR3 sequence is 14 residues long. This CDR3 is CASSWQARSDEQYF. Here the CDR3 DNA reads TGTGCCAGCAGCTGGCAGGCCCGGAGCGACGAGCAGTACTTC.

This chain uses TRBV18 with TRBJ1-2, with 10 bases aligning to TRBD1. The V gene end was trimmed by 5 bases and the J gene end by 4 bases; junction bases not matched to a gene: 10. Germline V gives CDR1 KGHSH, CDR2 LQKENI. CDR3 size: 16 residues. CDR3 nucleotides: TGTGCCAGCTCAATAACGGGACAGGGGAGAGGCTATGGCTACACCTTC. Translating it yields CASSITGQGRGYGYTF.

CDR3 DNA sequence: TGTGCCAGCAAAGTAGCCGGTACTAGCGGGAATCGGAATGAGCAGTTCTTC. Translated, it gives CASKVAGTSGNRNEQFF. This chain joins TRBV19 and TRBJ2-1; 10 positions match TRBD2. Trimming took 9 bases from V and 7 from J; bases not matched to a gene: 18. This CDR3 spans 17 amino acids. CDR1 and CDR2 (germline): LNHDA, SQIVND (reference sequence). Full variable domain (remainder filled in from reference TRBV19 and TRBJ2-1): DGGITQSPKYLFRKEGQNVTLSCEQNLNHDAMYWYRQDPGQGLRLIYYSQIVNDFQKGDIAEGYSVSREKKESFPLTVTSAQKNPTAFYLCASKVAGTSGNRNEQFFGPGTRLTVL.

J is TRBJ2-5 and V is TRBV6-1; 8 bases fit TRBD1. The J segment lost 1 base and the V segment lost 2 bases, leaving 6 bases of the junction unmatched. This CDR3 is built from 16 residues. Germline V CDR1 and CDR2: MNHNS, SASEGT. The CDR3 here is CASSEINRGSQETQYF. CDR3 DNA: TGTGCCAGCAGTGAAATAAACAGGGGGTCCCAAGAGACCCAGTACTTC.